This is a list of T cell receptor beta chains from one sample in a study of beta chain features in type 1 diabetes. This table comes from immunoSEQ multiplex PCR, and its TCRdb copy is limited to in-frame clones, with some not included. The data contain roughly 100,000 clones, around 30% of them singletons. Specimen: central memory CD4+ T cells from blood. The receptors were gathered from a woman aged 18-35 years with type 1 diabetes. Each CDR3 is given with its conserved first and last residue. Some rows have no size entry. The others give once, few or many, or a class for an expanded clone.

j_gene,v_gene,abundance,CDR3aa
TRBJ2-1,TRBV30,NA,CAWSVPASGRINEQFF
TRBJ2-3,TRBV11-2,many,CASSLERQLRTDTQYF
TRBJ2-3,TRBV30,NA,CAQELTGASTDTQYF
TRBJ1-4,TRBV7-9,NA,CASSIWTGGRTNEKLFF
TRBJ2-1,TRBV6-1,few,CASSTAGQGYNEQFF
TRBJ1-1,TRBV7-2,few,CASSFTGTGTEAFF
TRBJ2-7,TRBV10-3,NA,CAIARQGGYEQYF
TRBJ1-1,TRBV6-1,NA,CASSKGVNTEAFF
TRBJ2-7,TRBV7-8,NA,CASSLRFGGYVYEQYF
TRBJ2-1,TRBV5-4,NA,CASSPTSGSRGEFF
TRBJ2-1,TRBV10-3,NA,CAIRDSGLNNEQFF
TRBJ2-7,TRBV2,NA,CASRGRGTTYEQYF
TRBJ1-4,TRBV6-6,NA,CASSYTTATNEKLFF
TRBJ2-4,TRBV5-4,NA,CASSLTGTVTKNIQYF
TRBJ2-3,TRBV27,few,CASSRRAPLFGDTQYF